These 20 T cell receptor beta chains were all obtained from the same sample, sequenced in a study of blood T cell repertoires in COVID-19. Sequencing was performed with immunoSEQ multiplex PCR; in TCRdb, only in-frame clones are kept and a portion is missing. The table lists a few hundred thousand clones, nearly 90% of them singletons. Sequenced material: peripheral blood. The receptors originated from a woman younger than 30 who had recovered from COVID-19.

V usage is TRBV4-3 and J usage is TRBJ2-1, with 11 bases that match TRBD2. The CDR3 length is 19 residues. V shed 0 bases, J shed 7 bases, and the junction held 14 bases outside the gene matches. CDR1 and CDR2 (germline): LGHNA, YSLEER. The CDR3 nucleotides read TGCGCCAGCAGCCAAGATCGACTAGCGGGAACTATAAGTAGGAATGAGCAGTTCTTC. Translating it yields CASSQDRLAGTISRNEQFF.

The chain has TRBV6-5 and TRBJ2-3; 9 bases are a match to TRBD2. The CDR3 runs 14 residues. J lost 4 bases, V lost 4 bases, and 3 bases had no gene match. Germline-derived CDR1 and CDR2 are MNHEY and SVGAGI. The CDR3 nucleotides are TGTGCCAGCAGTTTAGCGGGAGCTTCAGATACGCAGTATTTT. It yields the protein CASSLAGASDTQYF.

The sample holds a few counts of this clone. The rearrangement joins TRBV24-1 to TRBJ1-3, with 9 bases fitting TRBD1. The CDR3 has 14 amino acids. The germline CDR1 and CDR2 sequences are KGHDR and SFDVKD. V was pared by 7 bases and J by 4 bases, with 4 bases of the junction left unmatched. Here the CDR3 reads CATRGTGTGNTIYF. CDR3 DNA: TGTGCCACCAGGGGGACAGGGACGGGAAACACCATATATTTT.

V usage is TRBV10-3 and J usage is TRBJ1-1; 8 nucleotides agree with TRBD1. Germline V gene data show CDR1 as ENHRY and CDR2 as SYGVKD. V shed 6 bases and J 6 bases; nucleotides not matched to a gene: 6. This CDR3 spans 13 amino acids. CDR3 DNA sequence: TGTGCCATCAGAGAGACAGGGGTTGCTGAAGCTTTCTTT. Its translation: CAIRETGVAEAFF.

The V gene is TRBV6-1, the J gene TRBJ2-7; D is unclear. The length of the CDR3 is 13 residues. V dropped 3 bases and J dropped 4 bases, with 10 bases sitting between them. Germline CDR1 reads MNHNS; CDR2 reads SASEGT. CDR3 bases: TGTGCCAGCAGTGACAGAATGGCTTACGAGCAGTACTTC. As protein: CASSDRMAYEQYF.

V usage is TRBV9 and J usage is TRBJ1-3; D remains unclear. Trimming stripped 3 bases from V and 1 base from J, with 17 bases between. There are 17 residues in the CDR3. Per germline, CDR1 SGDLS and CDR2 YYNGEE. CDR3 residues: CASSARVGQTSGNTIYF. Written as DNA, the CDR3 is TGTGCCAGCAGCGCCCGTGTTGGTCAGACTTCTGGAAACACCATATATTTT. Based on the CDR3 plus reference TRBV9 and TRBJ1-3, the full variable domain is DSGVTQTPKHLITATGQRVTLRCSPRSGDLSVYWYQQSLDQGLQFLIQYYNGEERAKGNILERFSAQQFPDLHSELNLSSLELGDSALYFCASSARVGQTSGNTIYFGEGSWLTVV.

The gene calls are TRBV7-2 and TRBJ2-4, with unresolved D. The CDR3 is made up of 15 amino acids. Germline values: CDR1 SGHTA, CDR2 FQGNSA. Trimming shortened V by 1 base and J by 8 bases, and 15 bases separated the two germline ends. The CDR3 here is CASSLVSNSVDIQYF. Written as DNA, the CDR3 is TGTGCCAGCAGCTTAGTGTCTAACTCTGTGGACATTCAGTACTTC.

The DNA of the CDR3 is TGTGCAAGAAGAGGAGGGGGGGCTGAAGCTTTCTTT. Protein product: CARRGGGAEAFF. The V and J genes are TRBV6-5 and TRBJ1-1; a weak D match, TRBD1 (6 bases). This CDR3 has 12 residues. The germline CDR1 and CDR2 sequences are MNHEY and SVGAGI.

The count of this clone is one. One junction end does not reproduce the germline sequence, and a read error may be involved. Within the sample, other DNA sequences also encode this same CDR3. The chain carries TRBV3-1 (or the pseudogene TRBV3-2) and TRBJ1-1, with D possibly matching TRBD1 (6 bases). The germline V gene has CDR1 LGHDT and CDR2 YNNKEL (reference sequence). The CDR3 sequence is 13 residues long. The CDR3 here is CASSQLRDTEAFF. In DNA, the CDR3 is TGTGCCAGCAGCCAACTCCGGGACACCGAAGCTTTCTTT.

CDR3 in amino acids: CASSASNRQGNQPQHF. The CDR3, as DNA: TGTGCCAGTAGTGCCTCTAACAGACAGGGCAATCAGCCCCAGCATTTT. The V and J genes are TRBV19 and TRBJ1-5, with D possibly TRBD1 on 6 matching bases. There are 16 residues in the CDR3. The germline CDR1 and CDR2 sequences are LNHDA and SQIVND (reference sequence). The V gene lost 5 bases and the J gene lost 2 bases, with 16 bases spanning the gap.

V and J are TRBV4-1 and TRBJ2-7; 7 bases align to TRBD1. Germline trimming cut 4 bases from V and 2 bases from J; bases unmatched to any gene: 8. Germline V gene sequence: CDR1 MGHRA, CDR2 YSYEKL. This CDR3 region has 15 residues. CDR3 sequence reads: CASSLAGQAPYEQYF. The CDR3 DNA reads TGCGCCAGCAGCCTCGCCGGACAGGCCCCCTACGAGCAGTACTTC.

The chain recombines TRBV2 with TRBJ2-1; the D is unclear. CDR1 and CDR2 from the germline V gene are SNHLY and FYNNEI. The CDR3 length is 14 residues. Trimming took 2 bases from V and 0 from J, leaving 5 bases between them. The CDR3 region is CASSELSSYNEQFF. Written as DNA, the CDR3 is TGTGCCAGCAGTGAACTAAGCTCCTACAATGAGCAGTTCTTC.

This clone was seen a few times. V usage is TRBV27 and J usage is TRBJ2-1, with a tentative D call TRBD1 (5 bases). This CDR3 is built from 13 residues. The germline V and J ends were trimmed by 4 bases and 8 bases, with 12 bases remaining between them. CDR1 and CDR2 (germline): MNHEY, SMNVEV (reference sequence). The CDR3 loop is CASSSSDSYEQFF. The CDR3, as DNA: TGTGCCAGCAGTTCATCCGACAGCTATGAGCAGTTCTTC.

The chain employs TRBV7-9 and TRBJ2-2; no clear D. The V end was cut by 1 base, the J end by 4 bases, with 10 bases between. CDR1 SEHNR and CDR2 FQNEAQ come from the germline V gene (reference sequence). This CDR3 spans 15 amino acids. Here the CDR3 DNA reads TGTGCCAGCAGCTTAGTCCCCCCCAGCACCGGGGAGCTGTTTTTT. This encodes CASSLVPPSTGELFF.

V is TRBV5-1 and J is TRBJ1-3; D remains ambiguous. CDR3 length: 13 residues. Trimming removed 0 bases at V and 4 bases at J, with 5 bases between. Germline V lookup: CDR1 SGHRS, CDR2 YFSETQ. The chain's CDR3 is CASSLEAGNTIYF. The CDR3 nucleotides are TGCGCCAGCAGCTTGGAAGCGGGAAACACCATATATTTT.

V and J are TRBV4-1 and TRBJ2-7; possibly TRBD1 for D (6 bases). The V gene lost 0 bases and the J gene lost 1 base, with 10 bases spanning the gap. The germline V gene has CDR1 MGHRA and CDR2 YSYEKL. The CDR3 spans 15 residues. In DNA, the CDR3 is TGCGCCAGCAGCCAAGAACGGGACATTTCCTACGAGCAGTACTTC. This translates into CASSQERDISYEQYF.

The J gene is TRBJ2-1, the V gene TRBV6-2 or TRBV6-3, with D possibly matching TRBD2 (5 bases). Trimming removed 2 bases at V and 8 bases at J, with 7 bases between. The CDR3 has 12 amino acids. Per the germline V gene, CDR1 is MNHEY and CDR2 is SVGEGT. Here the CDR3 reads CASSYLGDEQFF. CDR3 nucleotides: TGTGCCAGCAGTTACCTGGGAGATGAGCAGTTCTTC.

The V and J genes are TRBV5-1 and TRBJ1-1; D remains ambiguous. The germline CDR1 and CDR2 sequences are SGHRS and YFSETQ. Between the trimmed V and J ends, which lost 6 bases and 0 bases, there was a span of 15 bases. The CDR3 covers 15 residues. The CDR3 DNA sequence: TGCGCCAGCACCCCCCGTGGGGAGATGAACACTGAAGCTTTCTTT. This gives the protein CASTPRGEMNTEAFF.

The chain links TRBV6-6 to TRBJ1-5, with D possibly TRBD1 on 5 matching bases. Trimming cost V 2 bases and J 7 bases, with 15 bases left between them. Per the germline V gene, CDR1 is MNHNY and CDR2 is SVGAGI (reference sequence). The CDR3 extends over 15 amino acids. The chain's CDR3 is CASSYEAGQNQPQHF. The CDR3 nucleotides read TGTGCCAGCAGTTACGAGGCAGGGCAAAACCAGCCCCAGCATTTT.

The V gene is TRBV30, the J gene TRBJ2-1, with D hard to call. Germline lookup yields CDR1 GTSNPN and CDR2 SVGIG (reference sequence). The CDR3 spans 14 residues. V lost 7 bases to trimming and J lost 0 bases, with 13 bases between them. The CDR3 sequence: CASASVYSYNEQFF. The CDR3 nucleotides are TGTGCCTCTGCCTCTGTCTACTCCTACAATGAGCAGTTCTTC.